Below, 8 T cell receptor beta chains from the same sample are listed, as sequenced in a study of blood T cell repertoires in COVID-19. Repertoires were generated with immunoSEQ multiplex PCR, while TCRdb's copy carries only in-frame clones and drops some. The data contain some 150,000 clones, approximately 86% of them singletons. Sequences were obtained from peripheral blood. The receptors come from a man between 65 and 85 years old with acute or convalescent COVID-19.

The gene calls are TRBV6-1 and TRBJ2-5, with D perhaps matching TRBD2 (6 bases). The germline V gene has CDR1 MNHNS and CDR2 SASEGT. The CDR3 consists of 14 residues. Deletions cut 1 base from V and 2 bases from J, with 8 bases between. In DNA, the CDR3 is TGTGCCAGCAGTGAAGTTGGACTACAAGAGACCCAGTACTTC. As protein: CASSEVGLQETQYF.

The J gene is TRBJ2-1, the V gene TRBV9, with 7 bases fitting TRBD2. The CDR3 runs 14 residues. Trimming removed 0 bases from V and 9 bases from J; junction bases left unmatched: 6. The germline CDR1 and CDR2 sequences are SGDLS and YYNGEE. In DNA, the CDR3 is TGTGCCAGCAGCGTAGGAGGGAGGGCCGGTGAGCAGTTCTTC. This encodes CASSVGGRAGEQFF. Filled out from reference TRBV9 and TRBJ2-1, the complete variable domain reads DSGVTQTPKHLITATGQRVTLRCSPRSGDLSVYWYQQSLDQGLQFLIQYYNGEERAKGNILERFSAQQFPDLHSELNLSSLELGDSALYFCASSVGGRAGEQFFGPGTRLTVL.

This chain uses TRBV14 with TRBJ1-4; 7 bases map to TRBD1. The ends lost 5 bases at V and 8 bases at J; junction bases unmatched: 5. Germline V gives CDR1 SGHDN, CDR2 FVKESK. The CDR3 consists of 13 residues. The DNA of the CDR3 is TGTGCCAGCAGCTATGACAGGGACGAAAAACTGTTTTTT. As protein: CASSYDRDEKLFF.

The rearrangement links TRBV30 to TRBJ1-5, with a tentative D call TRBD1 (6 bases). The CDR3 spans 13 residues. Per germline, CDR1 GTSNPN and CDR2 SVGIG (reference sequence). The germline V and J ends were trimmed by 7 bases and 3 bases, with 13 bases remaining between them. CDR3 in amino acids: CALGRGINQPQHF. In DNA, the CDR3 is TGTGCCTTGGGCAGGGGAATCAATCAGCCCCAGCATTTT.

In nucleotides, the CDR3 is TGTGCCAGCAGCGTGGACAGGGCGTCCTACGAGCAGTACTTC. This translates into CASSVDRASYEQYF. The rearrangement joins TRBV7-2 to TRBJ2-7; 8 nucleotides line up with TRBD1. The germline gives CDR1 SGHTA, CDR2 FQGNSA. V was clipped by 5 bases and J by 1 base; unmatched bases: 4. The length of the CDR3 is 14 residues.

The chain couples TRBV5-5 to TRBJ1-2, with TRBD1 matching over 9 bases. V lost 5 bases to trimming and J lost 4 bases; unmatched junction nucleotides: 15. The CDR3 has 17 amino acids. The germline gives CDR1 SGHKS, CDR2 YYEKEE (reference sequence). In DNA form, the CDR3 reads TGTGCCAGCAGTTTCCAACATCTGACGACAGGGGGCTATGGCTACACCTTC. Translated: CASSFQHLTTGGYGYTF.

The CDR3 DNA sequence: TGTGCCAGCAGCTTGGACAGGGGGTATCCCGAGCAGTACTTC. Its translation is CASSLDRGYPEQYF. The rearrangement joins TRBV11-1 to TRBJ2-7; 10 bases agree with TRBD1. Germline CDR1 and CDR2: SGHAT and FQDESV (reference sequence). The V segment lost 3 bases and the J segment 6 bases; nucleotides outside the gene matches: 5. CDR3 size: 14 residues.

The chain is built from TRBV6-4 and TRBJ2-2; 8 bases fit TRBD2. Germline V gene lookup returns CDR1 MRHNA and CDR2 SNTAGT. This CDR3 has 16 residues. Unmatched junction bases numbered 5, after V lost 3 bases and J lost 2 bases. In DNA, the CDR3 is TGTGCCAGCAGTGAGGCTAGCGGGTCCAACACCGGGGAGCTGTTTTTT. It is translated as CASSEASGSNTGELFF.